This T cell receptor beta chain comes out of a study of blood T cell repertoires in COVID-19. CDR1 and CDR2 from the germline V gene are KGHSH and LQKENI. The CDR3 covers 16 residues. V was clipped by 2 bases and J by 3 bases, with 16 bases between them. Profiled with immunoSEQ multiplex PCR; TCRdb holds only in-frame clones, not every one. The sample lists some 260,000 clones; around 87% were seen once. The sequenced sample was PBMCs or T cells enriched from blood (not recorded which). The gene calls are TRBV18 and TRBJ1-1, with D perhaps matching TRBD1 (5 bases). The TCR sequence derives from a woman in her 30s with acute COVID-19. The CDR3 nucleotides are TGTGCCAGCTCACCATATAACGGCAGGGCAGACACTGAAGCTTTCTTT. This encodes CASSPYNGRADTEAFF.